Below, 30 T cell receptor beta chains from the same sample are listed, as sequenced in a study of blood T cells in healthy people across ages. A second PCR of 7 to 11 cycles used a sample-barcoded 5' primer and a J-beta primer mix. Via MiXCR, TCRdb re-called the 5' RACE reads, giving one row per CDR3 protein. The data show about 570,000 distinct CDR3 sequences, about 27% seen once. The sample was also linked to a second study, of T cells of mothers and their children.

Specimen: blood. The receptors were sampled from a boy between 2 and 10 years old in good health.

Turning to this clonotype: Since no conserved phenylalanine or tryptophan closes the CDR3, a read error is the likely cause. The chain has TRBV3-1 and TRBJ2-5; no definite D call. CDR1 is LGHDT and CDR2 is YNNKEL in the germline V gene (reference sequence). The CDR3 runs 11 residues. V dropped 3 bases and J dropped 5 bases, with 4 bases sitting between them. The CDR3 loop reads CASSQRETQYC. CDR3 DNA: TGTGCCAGCAGCCAGCGGGAGACCCAGTACTGC.

The J gene is TRBJ2-5, the V gene TRBV29-1; D unresolved. Gene TRBJ2-7 matches the end of the DNA better, so the J call may be wrong. The germline V gene encodes CDR1 SQVTM and CDR2 ANQGSEA. This CDR3 has 12 amino acids. The DNA of the CDR3 is TGCAGCGTTGAAGACGACGGTTACGAGCAGTACTTC. It yields the protein CSVEDDGYEQYF.

The chain has TRBV29-1 and TRBJ2-5; a weak D match, TRBD1 (5 bases). The CDR3 spans 13 residues. The germline CDR1 and CDR2 sequences are SQVTM and ANQGSEA. Trimming took 4 bases from V and 2 from J, leaving 11 bases between them. This chain's CDR3 is CSVGEGVQETQYF. CDR3 in DNA: TGCAGCGTTGGCGAAGGGGTACAAGAGACCCAGTACTTC. Using reference TRBV29-1 and TRBJ2-5 for the parts outside the CDR3, the full variable domain is SAVISQKPSRDICQRGTSLTIQCQVDSQVTMMFWYRQQPGQSLTLIATANQGSEATYESGFVIDKFPISRPNLTFSTLTVSNMSPEDSSIYLCSVGEGVQETQYFGPGTRLLVL.

Many counts were recorded for this clonotype. The chain joins TRBV7-9 to TRBJ2-7; D unresolved. The V gene lost 4 bases and the J gene lost 6 bases, with 7 bases spanning the gap. Per germline, CDR1 SEHNR and CDR2 FQNEAQ (reference sequence). CDR3 length equals 11 residues. CDR3 bases: TGTGCCAGCAGCTCGACCGGCGAGCAGTACTTC. It encodes CASSSTGEQYF.

This clonotype appeared a few times. CDR3 DNA: TGTGCCAGCAGACCTAGGGGTCCTGGAAACACCATATATTTT. Translated: CASRPRGPGNTIYF. V gene TRBV7-8 combines with J gene TRBJ1-3; weak D call: TRBD1 (5 bases). CDR1 SGHVS and CDR2 FQNEAQ come from the germline V gene. V lost 6 bases to trimming and J lost 2 bases, with 11 bases between them. The CDR3 runs to 14 residues.

The chain employs TRBV6-1 and TRBJ2-3; weak D call: TRBD1 (5 bases). The CDR3 runs 16 residues. Deletions cut 7 bases from V and 2 bases from J, with 19 bases between. CDR1 is MNHNS, CDR2 SASEGT, per germline. The CDR3 spells CASNNLVGRHTDTQYF. The CDR3 nucleotides are TGTGCCAGCAATAACCTAGTGGGGCGACACACAGATACGCAGTATTTT.

The table lists this clonotype with a count of one. A read error may produce the germline difference seen at one junction end. This chain links TRBV5-4 with TRBJ1-2; a possible D gene is TRBD1 (5 bases). The CDR3 is 11 amino acids. CDR1 and CDR2 (germline): SGHNT, YYREEE (reference sequence). CDR3 region: CASSFIGAIFF. DNA of the CDR3: TGTGCCAGCAGCTTTATCGGGGCCATATTCTTC.

This clonotype turned up a few times. This chain connects TRBV6-5 to TRBJ2-3, with TRBD2 identical over 9 bases. The CDR3 is 18 amino acids. Germline V gene data show CDR1 as MNHEY and CDR2 as SVGAGI. Unmatched junction bases numbered 7, after V lost 0 bases and J lost 0 bases. The chain's CDR3 is CASSYSTLAGTSTDTQYF. In DNA, the CDR3 is TGTGCCAGCAGTTACTCGACACTAGCGGGCACTAGCACAGATACGCAGTATTTT.

This chain connects TRBV3-1 to TRBJ2-2, with 12 bases that match TRBD2. This CDR3 has 17 amino acids. Losses at the gene ends were 4 bases for V and 1 base for J; bases not matched to a gene: 4. Germline V lookup: CDR1 LGHDT, CDR2 YNNKEL (reference sequence). The chain's CDR3 is CASSPTSGSWNTGELFF. The CDR3 DNA reads as TGTGCCAGCAGCCCGACTAGCGGGAGTTGGAACACCGGGGAGCTGTTTTTT.

V usage is TRBV9 and J usage is TRBJ1-2; D is unclear. The germline CDR1 and CDR2 sequences are SGDLS and YYNGEE. The V end was cut by 0 bases, the J end by 2 bases, with 8 bases between. This CDR3 spans 14 amino acids. The CDR3 sequence: CASSVEGLNYGYTF. The CDR3 bases are TGTGCCAGCAGCGTAGAAGGGTTAAACTATGGCTACACCTTC.

The V gene is TRBV3-1, the J gene TRBJ2-1; D is undetermined. Trimming removed 0 bases at V and 8 bases at J, with 8 bases between. The length of the CDR3 is 13 residues. The germline gives CDR1 LGHDT, CDR2 YNNKEL (reference sequence). The CDR3 coding sequence is TGTGCCAGCAGCCAAGATCGAGACGATGAGCAGTTCTTC. Translation gives CASSQDRDDEQFF.

V and J are TRBV12-5 and TRBJ2-7, with D tentatively TRBD2 (6 bases). V lost 5 bases, J lost 5 bases, and 16 bases lay in between. This CDR3 spans 14 amino acids. The V gene's germline CDR1 is LGHNT and CDR2 FRNRAP. The CDR3 bases are TGTGCTAGTGGTCCGCCCTGGGAGGAGCACGAGCAGTACTTC. Translating it yields CASGPPWEEHEQYF.

This clonotype was seen a handful of times. The chain employs TRBV7-2 and TRBJ2-3; D not resolved. The CDR3 consists of 12 residues. The germline V gene encodes CDR1 SGHTA and CDR2 FQGNSA. Trimming left V 2 bases short and J 9 bases short, with 9 bases between. CDR3 nucleotide sequence: TGTGCCAGCAGCTTACCTTCGTTCACGCAGTATTTT. Amino acids: CASSLPSFTQYF.

The sample holds a few counts of this clonotype. This rearrangement joins TRBV7-9 to TRBJ2-1; D is tentatively TRBD1 or TRBD2 (5 bases each). This CDR3 is 14 amino acids long. CDR1 and CDR2 from the germline V gene are SEHNR and FQNEAQ (reference sequence). V shed 3 bases and J shed 2 bases, with 8 bases lying between them. This CDR3 reads CASSFEGTYNEQFF. The DNA for the CDR3 is TGTGCCAGCAGCTTCGAGGGGACCTACAATGAGCAGTTCTTC. The whole variable domain, remainder taken from reference TRBV7-9 and TRBJ2-1, is DTGVSQNPRHKITKRGQNVTFRCDPISEHNRLYWYRQTLGQGPEFLTYFQNEAQLEKSRLLSDRFSAERPKGSFSTLEIQRTEQGDSAMYLCASSFEGTYNEQFFGPGTRLTVL.

The chain carries TRBV10-3 and TRBJ2-1; TRBD2 matches at 15 bases. The CDR3 is made up of 15 amino acids. V shed 4 bases and J 8 bases; nucleotides not matched to a gene: 3. Germline CDR1 ENHRY, CDR2 SYGVKD. CDR3 nucleotides: TGTGCCATCAGTGGAGGGACTAGCGGGGGGTATGAGCAGTTCTTC. This sequence encodes CAISGGTSGGYEQFF.

This rearrangement joins TRBV6-5 to TRBJ2-5, with D hard to call. The V end was cut by 7 bases, the J end by 9 bases, with 24 bases between. Germline loops: CDR1 MNHEY, CDR2 SVGAGI. This CDR3 is 15 amino acids long. The CDR3 is CASTATFNPGFPQYF. CDR3 nucleotide sequence: TGTGCCAGCACTGCAACCTTCAACCCGGGTTTTCCCCAGTACTTC.

This clonotype has only a few counts. Because it lacks the conserved phenylalanine or tryptophan at the end, this CDR3 is likely a read error. CDR3 coding DNA: TGCAGTGCTAGACAGTTTCCAGGGGGTAACACTGAAGCTTTCCTT. It yields the protein CSARQFPGGNTEAFL. The rearrangement links TRBV20-1 to TRBJ1-1; the match to TRBD1 covers 7 bases. The CDR3 extends over 15 amino acids. Per the germline V gene, CDR1 is DFQATT and CDR2 is SNEGSKA (reference sequence). Trimming took 2 bases from V and 2 from J; bases not matched to a gene: 8.

CDR3: CAWRQGRGSSYNEQFF. The CDR3 nucleotides read TGTGCCTGGAGGCAAGGGAGGGGGAGCTCCTACAATGAGCAGTTCTTC. The chain couples TRBV30 to TRBJ2-1, with D possibly being TRBD2 (7 bases). Germline assignment: CDR1 GTSNPN and CDR2 SVGIG (reference sequence). This CDR3 spans 16 amino acids. V lost 3 bases, J lost 0 bases, and 15 bases lay in between. The variable domain in full, completed from reference TRBV30 and TRBJ2-1, reads SQTIHQWPATLVQPVGSPLSLECTVEGTSNPNLYWYRQAAGRGLQLLFYSVGIGQISSEVPQNLSASRPQDRQFILSSKKLLLSDSGFYLCAWRQGRGSSYNEQFFGPGTRLTVL.

This clonotype has more than one count but fewer than ten. A read error may produce the germline difference seen at one junction end. The chain carries TRBV10-3 and TRBJ2-7; TRBD2 is a possible D gene (6 bases). Germline assignment: CDR1 ENHRY and CDR2 SYGVKD. The CDR3 runs to 14 residues. In DNA form, the CDR3 reads TGTGTCATCATGGAGGGACGGGCCAAATACGAGCAGTACTTC. Encoded protein: CVIMEGRAKYEQYF.

This clonotype was detected a few times. The V gene is TRBV7-9, the J gene TRBJ2-5; D gene ambiguous. The CDR3 covers 17 residues. Germline-derived CDR1 and CDR2 are SEHNR and FQNEAQ (reference sequence). Trimming took off 4 bases at V and 1 base at J, with 19 bases between the two ends. Here the CDR3 DNA reads TGTGCCAGCAGCTCTTCAAATCGAACAGTAGGCCAAGAGACCCAGTACTTC. As protein: CASSSSNRTVGQETQYF.

J is TRBJ2-3 and V is TRBV29-1, with TRBD2 identical over 8 bases. CDR1 and CDR2 from the germline V gene are SQVTM and ANQGSEA. The V segment lost 6 bases and the J segment 2 bases; nucleotides outside the gene matches: 7. The CDR3 is 14 amino acids. For the CDR3, the DNA is TGCAGCGTGGACCGAGGACTAGCCACAGATACGCAGTATTTT. This sequence encodes CSVDRGLATDTQYF.

The chain recombines TRBV13 with TRBJ2-1; possibly TRBD2 for D (6 bases). Germline loops: CDR1 PRHDT, CDR2 FYEKMQ (reference sequence). The CDR3 extends over 16 amino acids. Between the trimmed V and J ends, which lost 4 bases and 0 bases, there was a span of 13 bases. CDR3 sequence (DNA): TGTGCCAGCAGCTCCGGGACTTTTAGCTCCTACAATGAGCAGTTCTTC. Translation: CASSSGTFSSYNEQFF.

The chain joins TRBV20-1 to TRBJ1-2; D gene uncertain. There are 13 residues in the CDR3. V shed 3 bases and J shed 0 bases, with 8 bases lying between them. Looked up from germline, CDR1 is DFQATT and CDR2 is SNEGSKA (reference sequence). CDR3 bases: TGCAGTGCTAGGGAGGAGTCTAACTATGGCTACACCTTC. This translates into CSAREESNYGYTF.

This clonotype was observed a handful of times. This chain joins TRBV20-1 and TRBJ1-2; D is ambiguous. The CDR3 is 10 residues long. Germline V gives CDR1 DFQATT, CDR2 SNEGSKA (reference sequence). With 5 bases removed from V and 8 bases from J, the gap between germline ends came to 9 bases. CDR3 nucleotide sequence: TGCAGTGCTTTGGAGTCCGGCTACACCTTC. Translating it yields CSALESGYTF.

To note about this clonotype: This may come from a read error, since a much larger clone is one base off. Because the CDR3 is missing its conserved closing phenylalanine or tryptophan, this is likely a read error. V usage is TRBV7-8 and J usage is TRBJ2-5, with 9 bases fitting TRBD2. This CDR3 spans 14 amino acids. The germline gives CDR1 SGHVS, CDR2 FQNEAQ. V trimming: 7 bases; J trimming: 2 bases; junction bases outside the gene matches: 5. The CDR3 DNA sequence: TGTGCCAGCAAGTGGCGGGGGGGACAAGAGACCCAGTACGTC. It specifies CASKWRGGQETQYV.

J is TRBJ2-3 and V is TRBV20-1; possibly TRBD2 for D (5 bases). Trimming took off 2 bases at V and 3 bases at J, with 15 bases between the two ends. The CDR3 runs 15 residues. The germline CDR1 and CDR2 sequences are DFQATT and SNEGSKA (reference sequence). The CDR3 DNA follows: TGCAGTGCTAGAAGCCTCGAGGGCCCAACAGATACGCAGTATTTT. Its protein product is CSARSLEGPTDTQYF.

The chain uses TRBV29-1 and TRBJ2-7, with TRBD2 matching over 10 bases. The V gene's germline CDR1 is SQVTM and CDR2 ANQGSEA. The CDR3 sequence is 14 residues long. V lost 4 bases to trimming and J lost 6 bases; unmatched junction nucleotides: 9. The CDR3 coding sequence is TGCAGCGTTGGGGGAGGACTAGCGGCCCGCGAGCAGTACTTC. This gives the protein CSVGGGLAAREQYF.

A note on this clonotype: Sequence at one end of the junction differs from germline and may be a read error. This chain joins TRBV27 and TRBJ2-1; D might be TRBD1 (5 bases). CDR1 MNHEY and CDR2 SMNVEV come from the germline V gene (reference sequence). The CDR3 totals 14 residues. The chain's CDR3 is CTSSLSHRYNEQFF. CDR3 nucleotides: TGTACCAGCAGTTTATCCCACAGGTACAATGAGCAGTTCTTC.

This chain uses TRBV12-3 or TRBV12-4 with TRBJ1-2; D ambiguous. The germline V and J ends were trimmed by 3 bases and 7 bases, with 9 bases remaining between them. The CDR3 contains 12 residues. The CDR3 region has the DNA TGTGCCAGCAGTTTCACGGGGAGTGGCTACACCTTC. Its translation is CASSFTGSGYTF.

This clonotype was seen once. As DNA, the CDR3 is TGCAGTGCCCCGGGGCAGTCCGACCTTGGCTACACCTTC. This encodes CSAPGQSDLGYTF. The V call is TRBV20-1, the J call TRBJ1-2, with a tentative D call TRBD1 (5 bases). Germline CDR1 is DFQATT and CDR2 is SNEGSKA (reference sequence). This CDR3 spans 13 amino acids. With 6 bases removed from V and 7 bases from J, the gap between germline ends came to 18 bases.